The clone carrying this TCR beta chain was counted only a few times. What it binds is unknown. One end of the junction fails to match germline, which may point to a read error. TCR beta CDR3 region amplification was performed from RNA transcripts. First-round RT-PCR targeting the TCR CDR3 was performed with the HTBI primer set. Using its own MiXCR run on the multiplex PCR reads, TCRdb lists one record per CDR3 protein. The repertoire holds around 380,000 distinct CDR3 sequences, with about 14% as singletons. The entry originates in a study of T cells in Graves' hyperthyroidism and ophthalmopathy. Study-level findings and limits: A model using 13 V-J features told ophthalmopathy apart from stable hyperthyroidism. Clonotypes that were expanded in thyroid above 0.001 mostly appeared in blood too.

This TCR was sampled from a man under 40 with Graves' hyperthyroidism that later progressed to Graves' ophthalmopathy. Sample: blood.

The CDR3 loop is CANSQGQSSYEQYF. The CDR3 DNA is TGTGCCAACAGCCAAGGACAGAGCTCCTACGAGCAGTACTTC. The chain uses TRBV3-1 and TRBJ2-7; tentatively, D is TRBD1 (6 bases). CDR1 is LGHDT and CDR2 is YNNKEL in the germline V gene (reference sequence). The CDR3 has 14 residues.